These 8 T cell receptor beta chains share one sample of origin, sequenced in a study of blood T cells in healthy people across ages. Primed by a sample-barcoded 5' primer and a J-beta primer mix, a second PCR proceeded for 7 to 11 cycles. Via MiXCR, TCRdb re-called the 5' RACE reads, giving one row per CDR3 protein. The data show more than 800,000 distinct CDR3 sequences, with around 43% seen just once and 15% to 20% held by the top ten. Sequenced input: blood. Source of these receptors: a woman aged 60-70 years in good health.

This clonotype has only one observation. The chain has TRBV11-2 and TRBJ1-5; no clear D gene. The CDR3 contains 16 residues. Trimming pared 1 base from V and 4 bases from J, leaving 14 bases between. Germline V gene sequence: CDR1 SGHAT, CDR2 FQNNGV. CDR3 bases: TGTGCCAGCAGCTTAGTTTTCTCAGAACTTAATCAGCCCCAGCATTTT. The encoded protein is CASSLVFSELNQPQHF.

The genes are TRBV27 and TRBJ2-7; TRBD2 is a possible D gene (5 bases). V gave up 8 bases and J gave up 5 bases, with 19 bases separating them. This CDR3 is built from 14 residues. CDR1 is MNHEY and CDR2 is SMNVEV in the germline V gene (reference sequence). The CDR3 is CASGFQDRADEQYF. CDR3 DNA sequence: TGTGCCAGCGGATTTCAGGACCGAGCGGACGAGCAGTACTTC.

This chain joins TRBV18 and TRBJ2-7; 11 nucleotides align to TRBD1. The J call is in doubt because the DNA end fits TRBJ2-5 better. Germline CDR1 reads KGHSH; CDR2 reads LQKENI. This CDR3 comprises 17 residues. CDR3 DNA sequence: TGTGCCAGCTCACAAACACCGACCGGGACAGGGGGAGAGACCCAGTACTTC. Protein: CASSQTPTGTGGETQYF.

V and J are TRBV29-1 and TRBJ1-2; no firm D call. This CDR3 has 13 residues. The germline V gene has CDR1 SQVTM and CDR2 ANQGSEA. V lost 0 bases to trimming and J lost 4 bases, with 9 bases between them. CDR3 amino acids: CSVEDEQLYGYTF. The CDR3 nucleotides are TGCAGCGTTGAAGATGAACAGCTCTATGGCTACACCTTC. Full variable domain (remainder filled in from reference TRBV29-1 and TRBJ1-2): SAVISQKPSRDICQRGTSLTIQCQVDSQVTMMFWYRQQPGQSLTLIATANQGSEATYESGFVIDKFPISRPNLTFSTLTVSNMSPEDSSIYLCSVEDEQLYGYTFGSGTRLTVV.

The gene calls are TRBV2 and TRBJ2-5; D is undetermined. This CDR3 has 13 residues. Germline-derived CDR1 and CDR2 are SNHLY and FYNNEI. Trimming cost V 11 bases and J 6 bases, with 19 bases left between them. CDR3 region: CACSRANGKTQYF. CDR3 coding DNA: TGTGCCTGCTCCCGGGCCAACGGCAAGACCCAGTACTTC.

The chain joins TRBV20-1 to TRBJ2-3; D gene ambiguous. Germline lookup yields CDR1 DFQATT and CDR2 SNEGSKA (reference sequence). Trimming removed 6 bases at V and 2 bases at J, with 18 bases between. The CDR3 is made up of 15 amino acids. The chain's CDR3 is CSAPSRATSTDTQYF. CDR3 coding DNA: TGCAGTGCCCCTTCCCGGGCGACGTCCACAGATACGCAGTATTTT.

This clonotype was counted a few times. The chain carries TRBV6-6 and TRBJ2-7; D might be TRBD2 (5 bases). The CDR3 length is 15 residues. In germline, CDR1 is MNHNY, CDR2 SVGAGI (reference sequence). Trimming pared 0 bases from V and 2 bases from J, leaving 11 bases between. The CDR3: CASSYSNSEAYEQYF. The DNA of the CDR3 is TGTGCCAGCAGTTACTCGAATAGCGAAGCCTACGAGCAGTACTTC.

The CDR3 bases are TGCGCCAGCAGCTTGGGCGGGACCTTCTACGAGCAGTACTTC. Translating it yields CASSLGGTFYEQYF. The J gene is TRBJ2-5, the V gene TRBV5-1, with D tentatively TRBD2 (6 bases). With the DNA end fitting TRBJ2-7 better, the J assignment may be wrong. The CDR3 is made up of 14 amino acids. Per germline, CDR1 SGHRS and CDR2 YFSETQ.